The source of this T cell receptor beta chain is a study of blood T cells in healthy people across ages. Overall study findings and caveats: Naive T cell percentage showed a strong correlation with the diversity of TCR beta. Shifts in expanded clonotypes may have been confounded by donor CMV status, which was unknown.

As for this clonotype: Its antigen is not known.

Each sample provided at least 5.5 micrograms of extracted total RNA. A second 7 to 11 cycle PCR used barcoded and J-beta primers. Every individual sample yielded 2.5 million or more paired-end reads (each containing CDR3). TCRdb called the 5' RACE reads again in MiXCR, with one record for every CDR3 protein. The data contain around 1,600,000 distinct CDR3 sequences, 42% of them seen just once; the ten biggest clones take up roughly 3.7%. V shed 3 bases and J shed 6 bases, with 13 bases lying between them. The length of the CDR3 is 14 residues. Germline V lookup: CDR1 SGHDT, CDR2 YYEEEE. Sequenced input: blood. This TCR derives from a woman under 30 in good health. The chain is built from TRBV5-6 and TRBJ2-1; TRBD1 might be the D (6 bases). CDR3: CASSSTGTRNEQFF. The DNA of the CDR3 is TGTGCCAGCAGCTCCACAGGGACCCGCAATGAGCAGTTCTTC.